This T cell receptor beta chain was recorded in a study of control samples from healthy donors and cancer patients. Sequencing was performed with immunoSEQ multiplex PCR; in TCRdb, only in-frame clones are kept and a portion is missing. The sample consists of fewer than 200,000 clones, over 85% of them appearing once. The CDR3 consists of 15 residues. CDR1 is SGDLS and CDR2 is YYNGEE in the germline V gene. V gave up 4 bases and J gave up 4 bases, with 17 bases separating them. Sequenced: blood. The V gene is TRBV9, the J gene TRBJ1-1; D perhaps matches TRBD1 (6 bases). This TCR derives from an older woman in good health. CDR3 nucleotide sequence: TGTGCCAGCAGCCCCCGATGGGGGGCTGGCACTGAAGCTTTCTTT. Residues: CASSPRWGAGTEAFF. Drawing the rest from reference TRBV9 and TRBJ1-1, the complete variable domain is DSGVTQTPKHLITATGQRVTLRCSPRSGDLSVYWYQQSLDQGLQFLIQYYNGEERAKGNILERFSAQQFPDLHSELNLSSLELGDSALYFCASSPRWGAGTEAFFGQGTRLTVV.